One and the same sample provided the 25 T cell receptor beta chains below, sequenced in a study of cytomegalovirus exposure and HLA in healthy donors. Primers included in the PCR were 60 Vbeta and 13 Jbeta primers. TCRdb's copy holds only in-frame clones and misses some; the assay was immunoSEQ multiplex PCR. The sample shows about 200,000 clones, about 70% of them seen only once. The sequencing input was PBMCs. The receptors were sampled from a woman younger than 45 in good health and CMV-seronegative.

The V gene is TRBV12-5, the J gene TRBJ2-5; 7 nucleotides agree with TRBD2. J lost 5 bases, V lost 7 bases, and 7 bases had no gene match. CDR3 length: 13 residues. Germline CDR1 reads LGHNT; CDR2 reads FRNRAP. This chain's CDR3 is CASALTSRETQYF. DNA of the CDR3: TGTGCTAGTGCCTTGACTAGCAGGGAGACCCAGTACTTC.

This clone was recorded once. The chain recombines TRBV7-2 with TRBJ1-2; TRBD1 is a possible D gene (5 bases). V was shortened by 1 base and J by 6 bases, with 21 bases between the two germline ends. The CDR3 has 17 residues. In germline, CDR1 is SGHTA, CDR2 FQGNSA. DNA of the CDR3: TGTGCCAGCAGCTTAGACTTTCTCGGCAGGGAGGGTGATGGCTACACCTTC. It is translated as CASSLDFLGREGDGYTF.

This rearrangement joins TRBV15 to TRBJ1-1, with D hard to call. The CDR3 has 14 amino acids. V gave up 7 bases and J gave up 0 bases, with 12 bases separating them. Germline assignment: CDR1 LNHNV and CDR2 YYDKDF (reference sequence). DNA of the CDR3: TGTGCCACCACCCCGAGGAGCCTGAACACTGAAGCTTTCTTT. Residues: CATTPRSLNTEAFF.

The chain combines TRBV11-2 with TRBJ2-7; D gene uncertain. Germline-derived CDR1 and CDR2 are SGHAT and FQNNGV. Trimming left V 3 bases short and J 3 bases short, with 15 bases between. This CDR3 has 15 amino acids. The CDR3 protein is CASSFRGALVYEQYF. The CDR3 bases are TGTGCCAGCAGCTTTCGTGGAGCGCTGGTCTACGAGCAGTACTTC.

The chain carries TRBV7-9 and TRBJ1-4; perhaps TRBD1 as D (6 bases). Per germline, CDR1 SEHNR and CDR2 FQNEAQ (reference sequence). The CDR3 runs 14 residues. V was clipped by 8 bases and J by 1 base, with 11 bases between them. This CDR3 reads CASGQGGTNEKLFF. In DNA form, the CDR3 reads TGTGCCAGCGGCCAAGGGGGAACTAATGAAAAACTGTTTTTT.

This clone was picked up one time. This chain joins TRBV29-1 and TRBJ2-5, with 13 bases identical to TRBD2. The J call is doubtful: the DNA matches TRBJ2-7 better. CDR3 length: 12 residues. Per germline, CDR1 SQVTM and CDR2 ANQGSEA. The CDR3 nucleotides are TGCAGCACGGGACTAGCGGGACGCGAGCAGTACTTC. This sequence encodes CSTGLAGREQYF.

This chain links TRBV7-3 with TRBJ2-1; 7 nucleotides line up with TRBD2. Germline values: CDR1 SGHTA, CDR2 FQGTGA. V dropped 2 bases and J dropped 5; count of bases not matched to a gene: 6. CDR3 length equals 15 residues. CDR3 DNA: TGTGCCAGCAGCTTATGGGGGGGTAAGAACAATGAGCAGTTCTTC. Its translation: CASSLWGGKNNEQFF.

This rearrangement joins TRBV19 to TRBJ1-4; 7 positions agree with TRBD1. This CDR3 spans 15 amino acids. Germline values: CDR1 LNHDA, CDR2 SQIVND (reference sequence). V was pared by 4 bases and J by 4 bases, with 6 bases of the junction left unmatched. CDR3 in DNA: TGTGCCAGTAGTAACCACAGGGGCGGTAATGAAAAACTGTTTTTT. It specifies CASSNHRGGNEKLFF.

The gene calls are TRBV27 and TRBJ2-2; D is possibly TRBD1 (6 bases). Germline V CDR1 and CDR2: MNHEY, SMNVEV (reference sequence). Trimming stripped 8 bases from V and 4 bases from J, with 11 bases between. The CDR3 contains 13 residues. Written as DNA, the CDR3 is TGTGCCAGCCGCAGGGGTTTCACCGGGGAGCTGTTTTTT. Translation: CASRRGFTGELFF.

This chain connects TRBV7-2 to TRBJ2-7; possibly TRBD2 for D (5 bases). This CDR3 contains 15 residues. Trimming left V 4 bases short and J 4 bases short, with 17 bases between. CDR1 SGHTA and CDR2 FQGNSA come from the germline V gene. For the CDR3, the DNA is TGTGCCAGCAGCTCAGACTCACTAGGTGGATACGAGCAGTACTTC. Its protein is CASSSDSLGGYEQYF. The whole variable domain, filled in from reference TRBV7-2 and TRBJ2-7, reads GAGVSQSPSNKVTEKGKDVELRCDPISGHTALYWYRQSLGQGLEFLIYFQGNSAPDKSGLPSDRFSAERTGGSVSTLTIQRTQQEDSAVYLCASSSDSLGGYEQYFGPGTRLTVT.

The CDR3 nucleotides are TGTGCCAGCTCACTCCAGGGTATTGGCACAGATACGCAGTATTTT. This translates into CASSLQGIGTDTQYF. The chain links TRBV18 to TRBJ2-3; maybe TRBD1 (5 bases). V lost 4 bases, J lost 1 base, and 12 bases lay in between. CDR1 is KGHSH and CDR2 is LQKENI in the germline V gene. The CDR3 sequence is 15 residues long.

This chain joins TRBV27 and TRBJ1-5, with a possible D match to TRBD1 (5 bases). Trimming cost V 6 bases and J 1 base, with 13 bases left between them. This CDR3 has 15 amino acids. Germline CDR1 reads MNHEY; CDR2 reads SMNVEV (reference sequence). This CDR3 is CASSSGFSSNQPQHF. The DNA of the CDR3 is TGTGCCAGCAGCTCAGGGTTCAGCAGCAATCAGCCCCAGCATTTT.

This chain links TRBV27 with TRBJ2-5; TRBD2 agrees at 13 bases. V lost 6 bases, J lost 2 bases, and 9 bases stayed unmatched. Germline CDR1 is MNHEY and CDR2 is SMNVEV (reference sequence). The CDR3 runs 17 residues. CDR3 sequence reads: CASSPIGGLAGQETQYF. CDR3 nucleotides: TGTGCCAGCAGCCCGATTGGGGGACTAGCGGGACAAGAGACCCAGTACTTC.

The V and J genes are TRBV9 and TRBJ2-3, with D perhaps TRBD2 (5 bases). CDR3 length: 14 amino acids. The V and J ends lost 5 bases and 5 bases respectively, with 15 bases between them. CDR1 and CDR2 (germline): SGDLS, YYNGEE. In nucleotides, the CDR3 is TGTGCCAGCAGTACTAGAGTTGGTCGAGATACGCAGTATTTT. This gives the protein CASSTRVGRDTQYF.

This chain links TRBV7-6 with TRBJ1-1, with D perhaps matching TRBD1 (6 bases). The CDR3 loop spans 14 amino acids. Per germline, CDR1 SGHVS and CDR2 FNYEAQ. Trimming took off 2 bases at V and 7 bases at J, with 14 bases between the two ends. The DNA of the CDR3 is TGTGCCAGCAGCTTATCGCCGAGGGGGAGTGAAGCTTTCTTT. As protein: CASSLSPRGSEAFF.

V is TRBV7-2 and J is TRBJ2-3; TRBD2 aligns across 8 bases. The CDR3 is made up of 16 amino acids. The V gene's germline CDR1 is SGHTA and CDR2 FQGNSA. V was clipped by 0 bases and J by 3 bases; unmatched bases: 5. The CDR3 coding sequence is TGTGCCAGCAGCTTAGCAGCGGGAGCCTCTACAGATACGCAGTATTTT. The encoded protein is CASSLAAGASTDTQYF.

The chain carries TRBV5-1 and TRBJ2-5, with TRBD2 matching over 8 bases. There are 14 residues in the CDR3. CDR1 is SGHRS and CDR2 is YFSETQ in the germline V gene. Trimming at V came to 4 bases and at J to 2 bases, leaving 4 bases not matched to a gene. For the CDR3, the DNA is TGCGCCAGCAGCCACGGACTAGCTCAAGAGACCCAGTACTTC. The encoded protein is CASSHGLAQETQYF.

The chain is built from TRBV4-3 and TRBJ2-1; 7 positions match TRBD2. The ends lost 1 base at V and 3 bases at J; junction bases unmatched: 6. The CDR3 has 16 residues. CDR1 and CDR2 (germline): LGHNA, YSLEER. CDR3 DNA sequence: TGCGCCAGCAGCCAAGGGATTGCGGGAGTCTACAATGAGCAGTTCTTC. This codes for CASSQGIAGVYNEQFF.

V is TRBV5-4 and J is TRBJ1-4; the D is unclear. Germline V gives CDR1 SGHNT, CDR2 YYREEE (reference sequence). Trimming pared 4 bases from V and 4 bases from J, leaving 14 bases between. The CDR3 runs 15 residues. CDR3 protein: CASSIGGDLNEKLFF. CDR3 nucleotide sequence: TGTGCCAGCAGCATTGGCGGTGACCTTAATGAAAAACTGTTTTTT.

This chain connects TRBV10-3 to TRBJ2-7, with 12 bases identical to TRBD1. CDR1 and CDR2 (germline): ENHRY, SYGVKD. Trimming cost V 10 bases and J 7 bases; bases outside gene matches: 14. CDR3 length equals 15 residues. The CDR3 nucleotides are TGTGCCAGCAAAATACCGGGACAGGGGGCGAGGGAGCAGTACTTC. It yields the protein CASKIPGQGAREQYF.

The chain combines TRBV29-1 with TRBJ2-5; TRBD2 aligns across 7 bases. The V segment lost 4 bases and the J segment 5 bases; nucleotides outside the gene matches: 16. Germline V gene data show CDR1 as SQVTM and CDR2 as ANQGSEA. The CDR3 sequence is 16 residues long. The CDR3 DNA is TGCAGCGTTGCGGGCGGGGGTCCTATTATTGGCGAGACCCAGTACTTC. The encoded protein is CSVAGGGPIIGETQYF.

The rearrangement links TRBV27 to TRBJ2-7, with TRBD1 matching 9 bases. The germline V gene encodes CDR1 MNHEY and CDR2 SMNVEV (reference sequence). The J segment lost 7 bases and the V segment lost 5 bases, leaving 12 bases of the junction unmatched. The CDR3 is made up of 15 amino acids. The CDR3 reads CASSPWTGVVVEQYF. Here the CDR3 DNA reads TGTGCCAGCAGTCCCTGGACAGGGGTAGTGGTAGAGCAGTACTTC.

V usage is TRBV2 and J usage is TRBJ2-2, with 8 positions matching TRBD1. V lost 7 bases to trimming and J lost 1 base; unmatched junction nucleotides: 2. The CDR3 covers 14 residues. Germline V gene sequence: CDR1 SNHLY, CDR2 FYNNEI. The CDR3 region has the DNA TGTGCCAGCAAAACAGGGGGGAACACCGGGGAGCTGTTTTTT. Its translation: CASKTGGNTGELFF.

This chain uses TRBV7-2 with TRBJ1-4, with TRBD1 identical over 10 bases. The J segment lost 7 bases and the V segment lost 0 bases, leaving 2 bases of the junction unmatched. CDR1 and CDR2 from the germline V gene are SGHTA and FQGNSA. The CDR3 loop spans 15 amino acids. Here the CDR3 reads CASSLAGTGVEKLFF. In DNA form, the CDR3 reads TGTGCCAGCAGCTTAGCGGGGACAGGGGTTGAAAAACTGTTTTTT.

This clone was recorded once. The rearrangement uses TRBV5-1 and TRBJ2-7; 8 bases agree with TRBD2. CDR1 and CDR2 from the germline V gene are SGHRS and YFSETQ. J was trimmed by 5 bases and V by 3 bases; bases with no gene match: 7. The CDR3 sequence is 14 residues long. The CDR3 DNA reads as TGCGCCAGCAGCTCCAGCGGGGGCTTACACGAGCAGTACTTC. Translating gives CASSSSGGLHEQYF.